Following are 5 T cell receptor beta chains from one sample sequenced in a study of blood T cell repertoires in COVID-19. Repertoires were generated with immunoSEQ multiplex PCR, while TCRdb's copy carries only in-frame clones and drops some. Of 95,000 to 110,000 clones listed, over 75% were seen once; the top ten hold over 10%. Sequencing was carried out using peripheral blood. The origin of the receptors is a human donor in a cohort sampled during active or convalescent COVID-19.

V is TRBV5-1 and J is TRBJ1-3; 8 positions agree with TRBD1. Trimming removed 1 base from V and 4 bases from J; junction bases left unmatched: 7. CDR1 SGHRS and CDR2 YFSETQ come from the germline V gene. CDR3 length: 16 residues. The CDR3 DNA reads as TGCGCCAGCAGCTTGCTGGCCAGGGGGCCCGGAAACACCATATATTTT. Its translation is CASSLLARGPGNTIYF.

DNA of the CDR3: TGTGCCAGCAGCCAAGTCGGGACAGGGACTTCACCCCTCCACTTT. Translating it yields CASSQVGTGTSPLHF. This chain uses TRBV14 with TRBJ1-6; 9 bases are shared with TRBD1. V lost 1 base and J lost 9; bases outside the gene matches: 4. Per the germline V gene, CDR1 is SGHDN and CDR2 is FVKESK. This CDR3 has 15 residues. Based on the CDR3 plus reference TRBV14 and TRBJ1-6, the full variable domain is EAGVTQFPSHSVIEKGQTVTLRCDPISGHDNLYWYRRVMGKEIKFLLHFVKESKQDESGMPNNRFLAERTGGTYSTLKVQPAELEDSGVYFCASSQVGTGTSPLHFGNGTRLTVT.

This rearrangement joins TRBV5-5 to TRBJ2-7, with D maybe TRBD2 (7 bases). The V gene lost 7 bases and the J gene lost 1 base, with 21 bases spanning the gap. The CDR3 has 16 amino acids. Per germline, CDR1 SGHKS and CDR2 YYEKEE (reference sequence). CDR3 protein: CASDRRAGASSYEQYF. The CDR3 DNA is TGTGCCAGCGACCGGAGGGCGGGGGCTTCTTCCTACGAGCAGTACTTC.

The V and J genes are TRBV2 and TRBJ1-4; D is uncertain. Germline values: CDR1 SNHLY, CDR2 FYNNEI. V was cut by 4 bases and J by 3 bases, with 9 bases left in between. This CDR3 has 14 amino acids. CDR3 in amino acids: CASSVGRANEKLFF. The CDR3 nucleotides read TGTGCCAGCAGTGTGGGGAGGGCTAATGAAAAACTGTTTTTT.

This clone appeared a few times. Here the CDR3 DNA reads TGTGCCAGCAGTGAAGACGGGACAGCCGAGCAGTTCTTC. Amino acids: CASSEDGTAEQFF. The chain combines TRBV6-1 with TRBJ2-1; 7 bases are a match to TRBD1. Germline CDR1 reads MNHNS; CDR2 reads SASEGT. This CDR3 has 13 residues. V gave up 1 base and J gave up 10 bases; unmatched junction bases: 4.